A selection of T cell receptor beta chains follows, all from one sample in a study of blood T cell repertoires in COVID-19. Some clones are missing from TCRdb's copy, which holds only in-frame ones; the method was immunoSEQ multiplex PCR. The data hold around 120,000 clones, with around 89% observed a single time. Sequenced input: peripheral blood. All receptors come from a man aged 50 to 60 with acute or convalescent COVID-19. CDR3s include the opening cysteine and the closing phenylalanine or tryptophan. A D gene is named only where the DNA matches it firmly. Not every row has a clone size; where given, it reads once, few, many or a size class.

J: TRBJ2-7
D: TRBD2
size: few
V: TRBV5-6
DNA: TGTGCCAGCAGCATGGAAGGTAGTAGCGGGAGTTACGAGCAGTACTTC
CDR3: CASSMEGSSGSYEQYF

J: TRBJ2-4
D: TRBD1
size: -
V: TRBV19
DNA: TGTGCCAGTAGCATGATTGGGACAGGGAAGGCCAAAAACATTCAGTACTTC
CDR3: CASSMIGTGKAKNIQYF

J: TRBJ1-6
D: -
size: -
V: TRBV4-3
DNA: TGCGCCAGCAGCCAAGAAGGAAGGGGATCACCCCTCCACTTT
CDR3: CASSQEGRGSPLHF

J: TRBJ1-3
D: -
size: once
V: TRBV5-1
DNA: TGCGCCAGCAGCTTGGTGGTGAGGAACGGAAACACCATATATTTT
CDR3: CASSLVVRNGNTIYF

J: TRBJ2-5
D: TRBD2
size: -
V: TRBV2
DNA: TGTGCCAGCAGTGGTGGGACTAGCGGGGGGCGAGAGACCCAGTACTTC
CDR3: CASSGGTSGGRETQYF

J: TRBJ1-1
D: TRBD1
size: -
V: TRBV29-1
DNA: TGCAGCGTTGTGACAGACAGGGCCACTGAAGCTTTCTTT
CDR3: CSVVTDRATEAFF

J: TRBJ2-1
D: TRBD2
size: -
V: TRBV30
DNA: TGTGCCTGGAGTCGCTTAGGCGGGAGGGCCAATTACGGGGATGAGCAGTTCTTC
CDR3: CAWSRLGGRANYGDEQFF

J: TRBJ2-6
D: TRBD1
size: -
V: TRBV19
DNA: TGTGCCAGTAGTATACCAAGGGGACAGCCACACTCTGGGGCCAACGTCCTGACTTTC
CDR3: CASSIPRGQPHSGANVLTF

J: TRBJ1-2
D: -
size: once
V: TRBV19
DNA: TGTGCCAGTAGTATGGGACTGACCAACTATGGCTACACCTTC
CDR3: CASSMGLTNYGYTF

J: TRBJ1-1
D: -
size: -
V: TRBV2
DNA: TGTGCCAGCTGGACTCTTGAAGCTTTCTTT
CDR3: CASWTLEAFF

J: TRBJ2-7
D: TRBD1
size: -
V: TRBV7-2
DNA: TGTGCCAGCAGCTTAGCGCAGGGGGACTACGAGCAGTACTTC
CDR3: CASSLAQGDYEQYF

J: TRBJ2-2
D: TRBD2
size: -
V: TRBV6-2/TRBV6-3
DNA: TGTGCCAGCAGTTACCGGGCTAGCGGGAGTTCACACGGGGAGCTGTTTTTT
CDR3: CASSYRASGSSHGELFF

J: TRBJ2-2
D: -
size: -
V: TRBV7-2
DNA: TGTGCCAGCAGCTTACTCGGGGCGAACACCGGGGAGCTGTTTTTT
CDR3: CASSLLGANTGELFF

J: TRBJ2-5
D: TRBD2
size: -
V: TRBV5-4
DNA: TGTGCCAGCAGCCGAGGTGGTAGCGGGAGGGCCACAGAGACCCAGTACTTC
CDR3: CASSRGGSGRATETQYF

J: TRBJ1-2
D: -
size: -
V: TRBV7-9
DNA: TGTGCCAGCAGCTTCCAGGGAGGGTATGGCTACACCTTC
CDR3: CASSFQGGYGYTF

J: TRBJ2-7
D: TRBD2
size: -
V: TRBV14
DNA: TGTGCCAGCACCGACTGGCGGGGGGAGCAGTACTTC
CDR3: CASTDWRGEQYF

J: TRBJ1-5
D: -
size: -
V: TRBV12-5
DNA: TGTGCTAGTGGTTTGGTATTAGGAGAGCCCCAGCATTTT
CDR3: CASGLVLGEPQHF

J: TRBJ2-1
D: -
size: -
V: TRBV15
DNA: TGTGCCACCAGCAGAGTGGCCGATAATGAGCAGTTCTTC
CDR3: CATSRVADNEQFF

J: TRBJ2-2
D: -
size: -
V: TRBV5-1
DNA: TGCGCCAGCAGCCTGGGACTTTCGAACACCGGGGAGCTGTTTTTT
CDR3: CASSLGLSNTGELFF

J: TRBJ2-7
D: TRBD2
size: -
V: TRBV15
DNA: TGTGCCACCAGCAGGGGCCTGAGCGGGAGTCTACACGAGCAGTACTTC
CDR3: CATSRGLSGSLHEQYF

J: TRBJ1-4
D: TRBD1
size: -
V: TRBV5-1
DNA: TGCGCCAGCAGCCAAGGACAGGGGGCGAATCGGGAAAAACTGTTTTTT
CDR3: CASSQGQGANREKLFF

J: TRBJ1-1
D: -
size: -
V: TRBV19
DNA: TGTGCCAGTAGTACTCCTTTGGGGGGAAGGTACACTGAAGCTTTCTTT
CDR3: CASSTPLGGRYTEAFF

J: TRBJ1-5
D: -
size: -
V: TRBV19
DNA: TGTGCCAGTAATAGCGGAGGTAGCAATCAGCCCCAGCATTTT
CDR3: CASNSGGSNQPQHF

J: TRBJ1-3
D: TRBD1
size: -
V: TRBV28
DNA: TGTGCCAGTTCTCCTGGACAGGGGTTCGGAAACACCATATATTTT
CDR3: CASSPGQGFGNTIYF

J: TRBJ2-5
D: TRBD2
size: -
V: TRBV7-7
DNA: TGTGCCAGCAGCTTTAGCGGGAGGGACGAGACCCAGTACTTC
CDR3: CASSFSGRDETQYF